The following is a T cell receptor beta chain sequence with its context. The antigen is undetermined. The record originates from a study of cytomegalovirus exposure and HLA in healthy donors. With 60 Vbeta and 13 Jbeta primers, the PCR was carried out. Assay: immunoSEQ multiplex PCR; the TCRdb copy retains only in-frame clones and omits some. This table has hundreds of thousands of clones, approximately 90% appearing once. Germline-derived CDR1 and CDR2 are GTSNPN and SVGIG (reference sequence). The CDR3 runs to 11 residues. Trimming pared 3 bases from V and 4 bases from J, leaving 7 bases between. Broader study findings: It was assumed in the presence/absence analyses that sequencing depth was roughly uniform across donors. In a later analysis, specific HLA alleles were associated with about 18,000 TCR beta sequences at a 0.05 false discovery rate. Rarity held for most TCR sequences, but there were some public TCRs that occurred in many donors. One variant, a missense change in DCLRE1C, was linked in a later analysis to TCR beta V- and J-gene trimming.

What was sequenced was PBMCs. The receptor was derived from a woman aged 18-29 years in good health and CMV-seronegative. This chain links TRBV30 with TRBJ2-7; D ambiguous. The CDR3 DNA follows: TGTGCCTGGAGCTCCTTATACGAGCAGTACTTC. It codes for CAWSSLYEQYF.